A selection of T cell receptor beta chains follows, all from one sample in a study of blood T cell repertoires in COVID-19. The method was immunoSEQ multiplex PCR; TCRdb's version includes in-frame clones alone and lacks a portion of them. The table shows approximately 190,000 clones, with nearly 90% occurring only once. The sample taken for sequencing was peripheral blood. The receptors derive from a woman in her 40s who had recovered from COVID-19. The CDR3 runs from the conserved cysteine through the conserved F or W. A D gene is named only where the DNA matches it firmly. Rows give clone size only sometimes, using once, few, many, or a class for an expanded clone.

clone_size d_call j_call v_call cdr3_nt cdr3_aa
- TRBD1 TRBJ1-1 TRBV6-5 TGTGCCAGCTACCTCGTGACAGGGAGGAACACTGAAGCTTTCTTT CASYLVTGRNTEAFF
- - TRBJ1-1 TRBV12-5 TGTGCTAGTGGTTTGGTATGGGGGGTCACTGAAGCTTTCTTT CASGLVWGVTEAFF
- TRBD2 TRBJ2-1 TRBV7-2 TGTGCCAGCAGTCCCGGGACTAGCGGGAATAATGAGCAGTTCTTC CASSPGTSGNNEQFF
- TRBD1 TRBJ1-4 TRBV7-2 TGTGCCAGCAGCGGGACAGGGTATGAAAAACTGTTTTTT CASSGTGYEKLFF
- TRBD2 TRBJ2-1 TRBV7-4 TGTGCCAGCAGCCTGGGACTAGCCCTTGTCTACAATGAGCAGTTCTTC CASSLGLALVYNEQFF
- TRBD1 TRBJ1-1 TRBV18 TGTGCCAGCTCACCATCGACAGGGGGCCTTGAAGCTTTCTTT CASSPSTGGLEAFF
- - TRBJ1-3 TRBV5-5 TGTGCCAGCAGCTTGACAGGACCGTCTGGAAACACCATATATTTT CASSLTGPSGNTIYF
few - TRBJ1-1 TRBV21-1 TGTGCCAGCAGCTCGCAGACAGGGGTGGATACTGAAGCTTTCTTT CASSSQTGVDTEAFF
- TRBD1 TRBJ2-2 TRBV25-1 TGTGCCAGCAGTGAATTCAGGGGGCTGGGGGAGCTGTTTTTT CASSEFRGLGELFF
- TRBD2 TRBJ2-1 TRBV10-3 TGTGCCATCAGAGGACTAGATAATGAGCAGTTCTTC CAIRGLDNEQFF
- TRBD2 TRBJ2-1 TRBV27 TGTGCCAGCAGTATGGGACTAGCGGGATTCGAGTTCTTC CASSMGLAGFEFF
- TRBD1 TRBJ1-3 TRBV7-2 TGTGCCAGCAGCTTGGGAGTGACAGGGCTAAACACCATATATTTT CASSLGVTGLNTIYF
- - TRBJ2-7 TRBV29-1 TGCAGCGTTGTTAGCCGGGTCTACGAGCAGTACTTC CSVVSRVYEQYF
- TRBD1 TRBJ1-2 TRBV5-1 TGCGCCAGCAGCTCTGGGACAGGGAACTATGGCTACACCTTC CASSSGTGNYGYTF
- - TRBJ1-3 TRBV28 TGTGCTGGGGCCTCTGGAAACACCATATATTTT CAGASGNTIYF
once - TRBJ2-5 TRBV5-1 TGCGCCAGCAGCCTAACGACCCTCAGGCAAGAGACCCAGTACTTC CASSLTTLRQETQYF
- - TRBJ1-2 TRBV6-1 TGTGCCAGCAGTGACGGCCCCCCCGAGGATGGCTACACCTTC CASSDGPPEDGYTF
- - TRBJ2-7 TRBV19 TGTGCCAGTAGTATATTTTCGGGTAACACCTACGAGCAGTACTTC CASSIFSGNTYEQYF
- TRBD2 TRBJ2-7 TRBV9 TGTGCCAGCAGCGTAGTTAGCGGGAGGTTTTCCGAGCAGTACTTC CASSVVSGRFSEQYF
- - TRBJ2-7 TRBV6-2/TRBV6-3 TGTGCCAGCAGTTACACCCGGGACAGCGGGGAGCAGTACTTC CASSYTRDSGEQYF
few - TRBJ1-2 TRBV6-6 TGTGCCAGCAGTTACCTGGGCAGGGATGGCTACACCTTC CASSYLGRDGYTF
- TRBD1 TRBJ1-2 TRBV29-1 TGCAGCGTTGCCAGGGACAGGGGATTTTATGGCTACACCTTC CSVARDRGFYGYTF
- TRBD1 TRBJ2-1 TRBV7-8 TGTGCCAGCAGGATAGCGACAGGGGGACTGTACAATGAGCAGTTCTTC CASRIATGGLYNEQFF
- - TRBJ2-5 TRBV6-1 TGTGCCAGCGGGCAACAGGGATATCAAGAGACCCAGTACTTC CASGQQGYQETQYF
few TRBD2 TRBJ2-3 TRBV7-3 TGTGCCAGCAGCGAGTCCGGGACTAGCGGCACAGATACGCAGTATTTT CASSESGTSGTDTQYF